This TCR beta chain was obtained from a study of T cell repertoires in cytomegalovirus infection. One entry per CDR3 protein, called by TCRdb with MiXCR from the reads. The sample carries 70,000 to 75,000 distinct CDR3 sequences, under 4.5% recorded once. This CDR3 is built from 15 residues. Per germline, CDR1 DFQATT and CDR2 SNEGSKA (reference sequence). Between the trimmed V and J ends, which lost 5 bases and 0 bases, there was a span of 13 bases. This clonotype showed up many times. Sequencing input: PBMCs. The V call is TRBV20-1, the J call TRBJ1-4; D is ambiguous. The TCR was taken from a human donor in good health (CMV status not recorded). Some clones in this sample may be carry-over from other donors' samples. The CDR3 bases are TGCAGTGCTTGGGGTTCCCTTGCAACTAATGAAAAACTGTTTTTT. This encodes CSAWGSLATNEKLFF.